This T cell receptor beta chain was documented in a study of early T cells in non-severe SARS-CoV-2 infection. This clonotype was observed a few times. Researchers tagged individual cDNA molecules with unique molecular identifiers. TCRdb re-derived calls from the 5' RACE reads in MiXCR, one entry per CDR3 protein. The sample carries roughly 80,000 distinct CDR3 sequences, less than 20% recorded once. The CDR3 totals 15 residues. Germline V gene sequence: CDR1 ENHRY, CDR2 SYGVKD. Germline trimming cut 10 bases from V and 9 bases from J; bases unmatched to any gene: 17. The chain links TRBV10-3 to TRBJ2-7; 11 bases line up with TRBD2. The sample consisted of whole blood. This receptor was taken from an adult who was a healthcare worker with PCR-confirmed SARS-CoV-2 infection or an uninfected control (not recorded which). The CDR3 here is CATLRDSGRASVQYF. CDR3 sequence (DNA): TGTGCCACCCTGAGGGATAGCGGGAGGGCTTCTGTGCAGTACTTC.